Included here is one TCR beta chain sequence, with context. Its antigen is still unknown. The data are from a study of T cell repertoires in cytomegalovirus infection. TCRdb called the reads again in MiXCR, with one record for every CDR3 protein. Here the sample spans approximately 770,000 distinct CDR3 sequences, 29% being singletons. The CDR3 is 16 residues long. Per the germline V gene, CDR1 is SGHRS and CDR2 is YFSETQ. The V segment lost 2 bases and the J segment 6 bases; nucleotides outside the gene matches: 12. The chain has TRBV5-1 and TRBJ2-3; 7 bases line up with TRBD2. Sequenced material: cultured CD8+ T cells from PBMCs, taken from culture after CMV antigen stimulation. This TCR was sampled from a human donor in good health (CMV status not recorded). Some clones in this sample may be carry-over from other donors' samples. The DNA for the CDR3 is TGCGCCAGCAGCTTCCGGACGGGGAGGGTAGTGGATACGCAGTATTTT. Protein sequence: CASSFRTGRVVDTQYF.